This TCR beta chain was captured by sequencing in a study of breast tumors, draining lymph nodes, adjacent tissues (dated by TCRdb to 2016 to 2017). In terms of the full investigation: The study compared TCR beta repertoires across tumor, adjacent nontumor tissue and axillary lymph nodes from breast cancer patients. The study was designed to assess the relationships and possible T-cell exchange between tumor, surrounding tissue and draining lymph node repertoires in human breast cancer.

The CDR3 covers 15 residues, taking in both the cysteine and the phenylalanine. Kept here is only the CDR3 DNA, which spans 45 bases and is read in frame from base 1. CDR1 and CDR2 (SGHRS, YFSETQ) derive from the germline V gene. Trimming takes 4 bases off V and 4 bases off J; junction bases not matched to a gene: 4. The table lists this clonotype with many counts. Its recognized antigen is unknown. No base qualities exist here, and no much larger clone lies one base off it. Lymph node samples came from the axillary draining lymph nodes of breast cancer patients. Here is what the overall study found, with its caveats: Tumor and nontumor tissue repertoires were significantly more similar in luminal-like than in basal-like breast cancer. The conclusion that tumor T cells originate in lymph nodes was presented as consistent with a hypothesis rather than as directly demonstrated. The data were judged consistent with most tumor T cells deriving from the lymph node and then expanding within tumor tissue. T-cell repertoire diversity in tumors was found to be lower than in lymph nodes but higher than in nontumor tissue, and preferential V and J gene usage was observed.

The listed sequencing device is Illumina HiSeq 2000. TCR beta chain libraries were generated by multiplex PCR amplification. High-throughput sequencing was used to analyze the amplified TCR beta chain products. TCRdb applied fastp at Q25 and MiXCR to the public reads, then kept only in-frame beta chains. Every entry covers one CDR3 protein and lists the most common genes and DNA from its rows. The sample records about 270,000 distinct CDR3 sequences, over 30% of which are singletons. The top ten constitute around 1% of the sample. This sequence uses TRBV5-1 and TRBJ2-1, with 11 bases aligning to TRBD2. This clonotype originated in a female donor with breast cancer. Some clones in this sample may be carry-over from other donors' samples. The sequenced sample was axillary lymph node tissue. The CDR3 in this case is CASSGGLAEYNEQFF. The sequenced DNA: TGCGCCAGCAGCGGGGGACTAGCGGAGTACAATGAGCAGTTCTTC.